The 10 T cell receptor beta chains presented below share a single source sample, sequenced in a study of blood T cells in healthy people across ages. Next came a second PCR, run for about 6 to 11 cycles, which used a sample-barcoded 5' primer along with a J-beta primer mix. TCRdb recomputed calls from the 5' RACE reads with MiXCR, one row per CDR3 protein. The repertoire holds approximately 1,000,000 distinct CDR3 sequences, with about two fifths as singletons. Source material: blood. These receptors all stem from a man younger than 35 in good health.

This clonotype was seen repeatedly, ten times or more. The genes are TRBV19 and TRBJ2-1; tentative D call: TRBD1 (5 bases). Trimming stripped 3 bases from V and 2 bases from J, with 29 bases between. There are 21 residues in the CDR3. CDR1 LNHDA and CDR2 SQIVND come from the germline V gene (reference sequence). CDR3 residues: CASSIHPLDSPGIKAYNEQFF. The CDR3 DNA reads TGTGCCAGTAGTATTCATCCTCTTGACAGCCCCGGCATTAAGGCCTACAATGAGCAGTTCTTC.

The chain links TRBV27 to TRBJ2-1, with D possibly TRBD2 on 6 matching bases. Trimming left V 2 bases short and J 9 bases short, with 23 bases between. This CDR3 comprises 17 residues. The germline V gene has CDR1 MNHEY and CDR2 SMNVEV (reference sequence). Here the CDR3 reads CASSLLGGGISKLEQFF. The DNA of the CDR3 is TGTGCCAGCAGTTTACTTGGTGGGGGGATATCCAAACTTGAGCAGTTCTTC.

The V call is TRBV20-1, the J call TRBJ2-7, with no clear D. The germline V and J ends were trimmed by 5 bases and 0 bases, with 14 bases remaining between them. Germline V gives CDR1 DFQATT, CDR2 SNEGSKA (reference sequence). This CDR3 comprises 14 residues. The CDR3 coding sequence is TGCAGTGCTCAAAGATGGATGGGCTCCTACGAGCAGTACTTC. Amino acid sequence: CSAQRWMGSYEQYF.

V gene TRBV5-1 combines with J gene TRBJ1-2, with 8 bases aligning to TRBD1. CDR1 and CDR2 from the germline V gene are SGHRS and YFSETQ. V shed 4 bases and J 5 bases; nucleotides not matched to a gene: 4. CDR3 length: 13 amino acids. CDR3 region: CASSVNRGYGYTF. CDR3 bases: TGCGCCAGCAGCGTCAACAGGGGGTATGGCTACACCTTC.

The V call is TRBV29-1, the J call TRBJ2-5, with D uncertain. Looked up from germline, CDR1 is SQVTM and CDR2 is ANQGSEA. This CDR3 comprises 11 residues. V shed 7 bases and J shed 3 bases, with 9 bases lying between them. Here the CDR3 reads CSAGPEETQYF. The CDR3 nucleotides are TGCAGCGCGGGCCCTGAAGAGACCCAGTACTTC.

CDR3 amino acids: CAISESGGGLSNQPQHF. Written as DNA, the CDR3 is TGTGCCATCAGTGAGTCAGGAGGGGGCCTCAGCAATCAGCCCCAGCATTTT. This chain uses TRBV10-3 with TRBJ1-5; 7 bases align to TRBD1. Germline CDR1 ENHRY, CDR2 SYGVKD. V lost 0 bases, J lost 1 base, and 6 bases stayed unmatched. The CDR3 extends over 17 amino acids.

The chain combines TRBV12-3 or TRBV12-4 with TRBJ2-5; TRBD2 matches at 10 bases. The CDR3 is 15 amino acids. The ends lost 3 bases at V and 11 bases at J; junction bases unmatched: 12. The CDR3 region is CASSFSSSGGSEQYF. The DNA of the CDR3 is TGTGCCAGCAGTTTCAGTTCTAGCGGGGGAAGTGAGCAGTACTTC.

This clonotype appeared a few times. The V gene is TRBV25-1, the J gene TRBJ1-2, with D possibly TRBD1 on 6 matching bases. The germline V gene encodes CDR1 MGHDK and CDR2 SYGVNS. This CDR3 is built from 14 residues. Deletions cut 3 bases from V and 4 bases from J, with 12 bases between. The CDR3 sequence: CASSEGGNPYGYTF. CDR3 DNA: TGTGCCAGCAGTGAGGGGGGCAACCCCTATGGCTACACCTTC.

This clonotype showed up just a few times. The chain links TRBV20-1 to TRBJ1-1; tentatively, D is TRBD1 (5 bases). V lost 6 bases and J lost 1, with 15 bases in between. There are 14 residues in the CDR3. Looked up from germline, CDR1 is DFQATT and CDR2 is SNEGSKA (reference sequence). The CDR3 spells CSAPKGSANTEAFF. The DNA of the CDR3 is TGCAGTGCCCCCAAGGGGTCAGCGAACACTGAAGCTTTCTTT.

This clonotype was detected a few times. The chain combines TRBV6-5 with TRBJ1-4; 8 bases map to TRBD1. V gave up 7 bases and J gave up 8 bases; unmatched junction bases: 9. The CDR3 covers 14 residues. The V gene's germline CDR1 is MNHEY and CDR2 SVGAGI. CDR3 in DNA: TGTGCCAGCACCCGAGGGACAGGACTCGAAAAACTGTTTTTT. This encodes CASTRGTGLEKLFF.